Shown below are 24 T cell receptor beta chains from a single sample sequenced in a study of T-cell memory formation after mild COVID-19 (dated by TCRdb to about 2021). The method behind the library was 5' RACE. The sequencer was an Illumina NovaSeq 6000. Using fastp at Q25 and MiXCR, TCRdb reprocessed the public reads and kept productive beta chains. Every distinct CDR3 protein forms one entry, paired with its most common genes and DNA. This sample holds tens of thousands of distinct CDR3 sequences; more than 10% were observed only once. Of the sample, roughly a quarter is held by the ten largest clones. The sequencing sample was made of PBMCs or a T cell subset sorted from them (not recorded which). These receptors all come from an adult woman who had mild COVID-19 (a few samples of this study predate the infection). The sample titles of this study are shuffled in the database, so cell type and time point are left out; the donor was told from shared clones.

This clonotype came up a few times. The J gene is TRBJ1-1, the V gene TRBV4-2; D is perhaps TRBD1 (5 bases). Trimming pared 5 bases from V and 6 bases from J, leaving 19 bases between. CDR1 and CDR2 from the germline V gene are LGHNA and YNFKEQ. CDR3 size: 15 residues. The CDR3 spells CASSSPPGTASEAFF. The CDR3 coding sequence is TGTGCCAGCAGCTCACCGCCCGGGACGGCCTCTGAAGCTTTCTTT.

J is TRBJ1-1 and V is TRBV5-4; 7 nucleotides agree with TRBD1. The length of the CDR3 is 12 residues. CDR1 is SGHNT and CDR2 is YYREEE in the germline V gene (reference sequence). The J segment lost 8 bases and the V segment lost 7 bases, leaving 8 bases of the junction unmatched. The CDR3: CASFDRAEEAFF. The CDR3 bases are TGTGCCAGCTTCGACAGGGCGGAAGAAGCTTTCTTT.

The J gene is TRBJ2-3, the V gene TRBV11-2; no clear D. Trimming removed 3 bases at V and 3 bases at J, with 13 bases between. The CDR3 consists of 15 residues. Germline values: CDR1 SGHAT, CDR2 FQNNGV. This chain's CDR3 is CASSLVLRSTDTQYF. The CDR3 nucleotides are TGTGCCAGCAGCTTGGTGCTTCGGAGTACAGATACGCAGTATTTT.

This chain uses TRBV7-2 with TRBJ1-5; weak D call: TRBD1 (5 bases). V lost 5 bases and J lost 6, with 14 bases in between. CDR1 and CDR2 from the germline V gene are SGHTA and FQGNSA. There are 14 residues in the CDR3. The CDR3 DNA is TGTGCCAGCAGCCCCGACAGAAACCTTCAGCCCCAGCATTTT. It specifies CASSPDRNLQPQHF.

The chain employs TRBV6-5 and TRBJ2-1, with TRBD2 matching over 15 bases. The J segment lost 5 bases and the V segment lost 4 bases, leaving 6 bases of the junction unmatched. The CDR3 contains 17 residues. Germline CDR1 and CDR2: MNHEY and SVGAGI. The CDR3 coding sequence is TGTGCCAGCAGTTCCTGGACTAGCGGGGGGGCCGACAATGAGCAGTTCTTC. It translates to CASSSWTSGGADNEQFF.

This rearrangement joins TRBV5-4 to TRBJ1-2; D gene unclear. The germline V and J ends were trimmed by 5 bases and 8 bases, with 13 bases remaining between them. CDR1 is SGHNT, CDR2 YYREEE, per germline (reference sequence). The CDR3 spans 12 residues. CDR3 in DNA: TGTGCCAGCAGTGGGCCGTCTGGGGGCTACACCTTC. Its translation: CASSGPSGGYTF.

V gene TRBV6-5 combines with J gene TRBJ2-1, with TRBD2 matching over 10 bases. The CDR3 consists of 16 residues. The V gene end was trimmed by 0 bases and the J gene end by 4 bases; junction bases not matched to a gene: 3. Looked up from germline, CDR1 is MNHEY and CDR2 is SVGAGI. The CDR3 DNA reads TGTGCCAGCAGTTACTCTGGGACTAGCGAGTACAATGAGCAGTTCTTC. This sequence encodes CASSYSGTSEYNEQFF.

The chain couples TRBV29-1 to TRBJ2-2, with D perhaps TRBD2 (5 bases). Trimming shortened V by 6 bases and J by 1 base, and 9 bases separated the two germline ends. Germline CDR1 and CDR2: SQVTM and ANQGSEA. CDR3 length equals 13 residues. The CDR3 sequence is CSVGVQNTGELFF. The CDR3 nucleotides read TGCAGCGTCGGGGTCCAGAACACCGGGGAGCTGTTTTTT.

The rearrangement uses TRBV3-1 and TRBJ2-1, with D possibly matching TRBD1 (5 bases). CDR3 size: 17 residues. Trimming removed 0 bases at V and 6 bases at J, with 18 bases between. Germline V gene data show CDR1 as LGHDT and CDR2 as YNNKEL (reference sequence). The DNA for the CDR3 is TGTGCCAGCAGCCAAGATCCGTTGGACACAAGCCCCAATGAGCAGTTCTTC. Protein product: CASSQDPLDTSPNEQFF.

This clonotype came up a few times. The rearrangement joins TRBV7-6 to TRBJ2-1; D ambiguous. The CDR3 is made up of 15 amino acids. V was pared by 5 bases and J by 5 bases, with 16 bases between. The germline CDR1 and CDR2 sequences are SGHVS and FNYEAQ. The CDR3 coding sequence is TGTGCCAGCAGCCCCTCCCAGGTTTTGAACAATGAGCAGTTCTTC. This sequence encodes CASSPSQVLNNEQFF.

J is TRBJ1-5 and V is TRBV6-1, with D possibly being TRBD1 (5 bases). The V and J ends lost 3 bases and 1 base respectively, with 10 bases between them. The CDR3 extends over 15 amino acids. Germline CDR1 reads MNHNS; CDR2 reads SASEGT. This CDR3 is CASSEWGSSNQPQHF. CDR3 in DNA: TGTGCCAGCAGTGAGTGGGGGTCCAGCAATCAGCCCCAGCATTTT.

There are a few counts of this clonotype. This chain uses TRBV18 with TRBJ2-7; D is unresolved. CDR3 length equals 14 residues. The V gene lost 2 bases and the J gene lost 0 bases, with 8 bases spanning the gap. The germline V gene has CDR1 KGHSH and CDR2 LQKENI. The CDR3 nucleotides are TGTGCCAGCTCACCAACGGATAGCTCCTACGAGCAGTACTTC. It specifies CASSPTDSSYEQYF.

The rearrangement uses TRBV29-1 and TRBJ2-1; 8 nucleotides align to TRBD2. From germline, CDR1 is SQVTM and CDR2 ANQGSEA. V dropped 2 bases and J dropped 0; count of bases not matched to a gene: 6. The CDR3 totals 16 residues. The CDR3 nucleotides are TGCAGCGTTGAAATGGGACTAGGGAGCTCCTACAATGAGCAGTTCTTC. Translating gives CSVEMGLGSSYNEQFF.

V and J are TRBV5-1 and TRBJ1-5, with no clear D. This CDR3 comprises 14 residues. Per germline, CDR1 SGHRS and CDR2 YFSETQ. The germline V and J ends were trimmed by 5 bases and 0 bases, with 9 bases remaining between them. DNA of the CDR3: TGCGCCAGCAGGGCGGGTGGTAGCAATCAGCCCCAGCATTTT. Its translation: CASRAGGSNQPQHF.

This clonotype was seen repeatedly, ten times or more. The rearrangement links TRBV15 to TRBJ2-3; D might be TRBD1 or TRBD2, each matching 5 bases. This CDR3 spans 15 amino acids. V lost 5 bases, J lost 2 bases, and 14 bases lay in between. Germline V gene sequence: CDR1 LNHNV, CDR2 YYDKDF (reference sequence). The DNA for the CDR3 is TGTGCCACCAGCCCCCGGGACGGAGCCACAGATACGCAGTATTTT. This gives the protein CATSPRDGATDTQYF.

The chain's CDR3 is CASSPFPGQETQYF. CDR3 DNA sequence: TGTGCCAGCAGCCCCTTTCCTGGCCAAGAGACCCAGTACTTC. This chain connects TRBV7-6 to TRBJ2-5; D remains unclear. The CDR3 sequence is 14 residues long. Germline lookup yields CDR1 SGHVS and CDR2 FNYEAQ. V dropped 5 bases and J dropped 1 base, with 11 bases sitting between them.

In its sample, this clonotype was seen a few times. V and J are TRBV3-1 and TRBJ1-5; no firm D call. Germline lookup yields CDR1 LGHDT and CDR2 YNNKEL (reference sequence). This CDR3 region has 13 residues. The ends were cut back, 0 bases at V and 7 bases at J, with 7 bases in the middle. CDR3 region: CASSQDVWQPQHF. CDR3 nucleotides: TGTGCCAGCAGCCAAGATGTTTGGCAGCCCCAGCATTTT.

This clonotype was counted only a few times. The rearrangement uses TRBV24-1 and TRBJ1-1; D unclear. Germline V lookup: CDR1 KGHDR, CDR2 SFDVKD. V lost 5 bases and J lost 1, with 7 bases in between. The CDR3 totals 13 residues. Here the CDR3 DNA reads TGTGCCACCAGTGCGGGGAGGAACACTGAAGCTTTCTTT. The encoded protein is CATSAGRNTEAFF.

The chain joins TRBV7-2 to TRBJ2-7; the D gene is possibly TRBD1 (6 bases). This CDR3 is 14 amino acids long. Germline V gives CDR1 SGHTA, CDR2 FQGNSA. The V and J ends lost 3 bases and 2 bases respectively, with 11 bases between them. The CDR3 DNA reads TGTGCCAGCAGCTTTGATTGGGGGCCCTACGAGCAGTACTTC. Translating it yields CASSFDWGPYEQYF.

In this sample, this clonotype turned up a few times. The chain has TRBV5-1 and TRBJ2-1; 14 bases align to TRBD2. CDR1 and CDR2 from the germline V gene are SGHRS and YFSETQ. Losses at the gene ends were 3 bases for V and 3 bases for J; bases not matched to a gene: 5. The CDR3 spans 17 residues. CDR3 loop: CASSWGTSGGHYNEQFF. The DNA for the CDR3 is TGCGCCAGCAGCTGGGGGACTAGCGGGGGCCACTACAATGAGCAGTTCTTC.

The J gene is TRBJ1-1, the V gene TRBV30; 8 nucleotides line up with TRBD1. In germline, CDR1 is GTSNPN, CDR2 SVGIG (reference sequence). J lost 3 bases, V lost 3 bases, and 6 bases had no gene match. The CDR3 length is 14 residues. CDR3 DNA sequence: TGTGCCTGGAGCCCGACAGGGGCCGACACTGAAGCTTTCTTT. Translating gives CAWSPTGADTEAFF.

This clonotype was seen a few times. This chain uses TRBV4-1 with TRBJ2-3, with no clear D. This CDR3 region has 13 residues. Looked up from germline, CDR1 is MGHRA and CDR2 is YSYEKL. Trimming took off 4 bases at V and 3 bases at J, with 8 bases between the two ends. The DNA of the CDR3 is TGCGCCAGCAGCCTCTCCCGTACAGATACGCAGTATTTT. Protein sequence: CASSLSRTDTQYF.

This chain links TRBV13 with TRBJ2-3, with 15 bases fitting TRBD2. There are 17 residues in the CDR3. Germline V gene lookup returns CDR1 PRHDT and CDR2 FYEKMQ (reference sequence). V shed 4 bases, J shed 5 bases, and the junction held 7 bases outside the gene matches. This chain's CDR3 is CASSSTGLAGGQDTQYF. Written as DNA, the CDR3 is TGTGCCAGCAGCTCCACCGGACTAGCGGGAGGGCAAGATACGCAGTATTTT.

This clonotype was counted a few times. CDR3 sequence: CASSPSVDSGRSYNEQFF. CDR3 nucleotides: TGTGCCAGCAGCCCCTCCGTAGATAGCGGGAGGTCCTACAATGAGCAGTTCTTC. The gene calls are TRBV7-9 and TRBJ2-1; 10 positions agree with TRBD2. This CDR3 is built from 18 residues. Germline values: CDR1 SEHNR, CDR2 FQNEAQ (reference sequence). V trimming: 5 bases; J trimming: 1 base; junction bases outside the gene matches: 11.